Presented here are 16 T cell receptor beta chains from one specimen sequenced in a study of T-cell reconstitution after alpha-beta-depleted transplantation in children. Unique molecular identifiers were used in preparing the TCRbeta library. A single record per CDR3 protein comes from TCRdb applying MiXCR to the PCR reads. The table records about 240,000 distinct CDR3 sequences, about 26% of them present only once. The source was PBMCs, collected before TCRalphabeta/CD19-depleted stem cell transplant. The receptors come from a girl aged 2-10 years with Fanconi anemia, due to receive a stem cell transplant.

V gene TRBV4-2 combines with J gene TRBJ2-5; TRBD1 is a possible D gene (5 bases). V lost 6 bases and J 3 bases, leaving 23 bases between the germline ends. The CDR3 is 17 residues long. Germline-derived CDR1 and CDR2 are LGHNA and YNFKEQ. The CDR3 DNA follows: TGTGCCAGCAGAACTGGTGGTCAGGGTTGGTCTGAAGAGACCCAGTACTTC. This sequence encodes CASRTGGQGWSEETQYF.

This clonotype was seen ten or more times. V usage is TRBV12-3 or TRBV12-4 and J usage is TRBJ1-2; 9 bases fit TRBD1. The V and J ends lost 1 base and 8 bases, in that order; junction bases with no gene match: 5. This CDR3 comprises 14 residues. The CDR3 loop reads CASSLDRGRRGYTF. The CDR3 nucleotides are TGTGCCAGCAGTTTAGACAGGGGGCGCCGGGGCTACACCTTC.

The rearrangement joins TRBV7-9 to TRBJ2-3; tentatively, D is TRBD2 (5 bases). This CDR3 comprises 17 residues. CDR1 and CDR2 (germline): SEHNR, FQNEAQ (reference sequence). V was pared by 0 bases and J by 2 bases, with 15 bases between. CDR3 sequence: CASSLAAWRAFTDTQYF. CDR3 bases: TGTGCCAGCAGCTTAGCTGCCTGGCGGGCGTTCACAGATACGCAGTATTTT.

The sample holds many counts of this clonotype. J is TRBJ2-1 and V is TRBV14; D might be TRBD2 (5 bases). This CDR3 is built from 15 residues. Trimming took 1 base from V and 7 from J, leaving 14 bases between them. Germline CDR1 is SGHDN and CDR2 is FVKESK. In nucleotides, the CDR3 is TGTGCCAGCAGCCAAGTTAGGGCTAGCTCTAATGAGCAGTTCTTC. Amino acid sequence: CASSQVRASSNEQFF.

The sample holds many counts of this clonotype. The V gene is TRBV12-3 or TRBV12-4, the J gene TRBJ2-7, with D possibly being TRBD2 (7 bases). This CDR3 has 14 amino acids. Between the trimmed V and J ends, which lost 2 bases and 3 bases, there was a span of 11 bases. The CDR3 bases are TGTGCCAGCAGTTTAAGGGGGGGGAACTACGAGCAGTACTTC. This sequence encodes CASSLRGGNYEQYF.

Remarks on this clonotype: This sequence may be a read error, since a much larger clone differs from it by one base. The V gene is TRBV29-1, the J gene TRBJ2-7, with 9 bases fitting TRBD2. The V gene end was trimmed by 4 bases and the J gene end by 4 bases; junction bases not matched to a gene: 17. Germline CDR1 reads SQVTM; CDR2 reads ANQGSEA. The CDR3 length is 17 residues. CDR3 DNA: TGCAGCGTTGGAGGGAGGACTAGCGAGAGGGCCGGTTACGAGCAGTACTTC. It specifies CSVGGRTSERAGYEQYF.

This clonotype ranks as medium-sized. The chain carries TRBV10-3 and TRBJ2-7; 11 bases are shared with TRBD1. The CDR3 has 12 residues. Germline loops: CDR1 ENHRY, CDR2 SYGVKD. Trimming cost V 9 bases and J 3 bases; bases outside gene matches: 1. CDR3 loop: CAIGTGGYEQYF. The CDR3 DNA sequence: TGTGCCATAGGGACAGGGGGCTACGAGCAGTACTTC.

V and J are TRBV12-3 or TRBV12-4 and TRBJ1-2, with 10 bases fitting TRBD1. The CDR3 is 16 amino acids. J gave up 6 bases and V 3 bases, and 10 bases lay outside the gene matches. CDR3 sequence: CASSFSLTGTGDGYTF. The CDR3 nucleotides read TGTGCCAGCAGTTTTTCTCTCACCGGGACAGGGGATGGCTACACCTTC.

This clonotype was seen at least ten times. The chain employs TRBV5-1 and TRBJ2-5; 14 positions agree with TRBD2. V dropped 4 bases and J dropped 5; count of bases not matched to a gene: 7. The CDR3 loop spans 16 amino acids. Per germline, CDR1 SGHRS and CDR2 YFSETQ. CDR3 amino acids: CASSHGLAGGGETQYF. CDR3 nucleotide sequence: TGCGCCAGCAGCCACGGACTAGCGGGAGGAGGGGAGACCCAGTACTTC.

This clonotype was counted only a few times. The gene calls are TRBV7-3 and TRBJ2-1; tentative D call: TRBD2 (6 bases). CDR3 length: 15 residues. Trimming cost V 0 bases and J 2 bases, with 8 bases left between them. CDR1 is SGHTA and CDR2 is FQGTGA in the germline V gene. The CDR3 bases are TGTGCCAGCAGCTTAACTGGACTACCCTACAATGAGCAGTTCTTC. Its translation: CASSLTGLPYNEQFF.

This clonotype was seen ten or more times. The chain recombines TRBV25-1 with TRBJ2-1; 7 bases fit TRBD1. J was trimmed by 4 bases and V by 3 bases; bases with no gene match: 12. In germline, CDR1 is MGHDK, CDR2 SYGVNS. This CDR3 comprises 17 residues. The CDR3 region is CASSDISRDSHYNEQFF. CDR3 in DNA: TGTGCCAGCAGTGATATCTCCCGGGACAGCCATTACAATGAGCAGTTCTTC.

This clonotype was seen just once. The chain links TRBV7-2 to TRBJ2-3; possibly TRBD1 or TRBD2 for D (7 bases each). Germline lookup yields CDR1 SGHTA and CDR2 FQGNSA. This CDR3 has 20 amino acids. Trimming took 0 bases from V and 2 from J, leaving 24 bases between them. The CDR3 sequence is CASSLASLRGGPSLTDTQYF. CDR3 DNA sequence: TGTGCCAGCAGCTTAGCCTCCCTCAGGGGGGGGCCATCCCTCACAGATACGCAGTATTTT.

The table lists this clonotype with a few counts. The genes are TRBV28 and TRBJ1-4; the D gene is possibly TRBD1 (5 bases). CDR1 is MDHEN and CDR2 is SYDVKM in the germline V gene. Deletions cut 4 bases from V and 4 bases from J, with 10 bases between. The CDR3 has 14 amino acids. CDR3 in DNA: TGTGCCAGCAGTTCTCGACAGTATAATGAAAAACTGTTTTTT. Its protein product is CASSSRQYNEKLFF.

This clonotype was picked up a small number of times. V and J are TRBV29-1 and TRBJ1-1; possible D gene TRBD1, 6 bases. The CDR3 length is 10 residues. Germline V gene lookup returns CDR1 SQVTM and CDR2 ANQGSEA. Between the trimmed V and J ends, which lost 7 bases and 4 bases, there was a span of 7 bases. The CDR3 protein is CSARGTEAFF. CDR3 DNA sequence: TGCAGCGCCAGGGGCACTGAAGCTTTCTTT.

The sample holds a few counts of this clonotype. V and J are TRBV29-1 and TRBJ2-7, with TRBD1 matching over 10 bases. V shed 5 bases and J 3 bases; nucleotides not matched to a gene: 7. This CDR3 has 14 amino acids. Germline assignment: CDR1 SQVTM and CDR2 ANQGSEA. The CDR3 nucleotides are TGCAGCGTTTCTGCCGGGGACAGGGGCTACGAGCAGTACTTC. It translates to CSVSAGDRGYEQYF.

The table lists this clonotype with a few counts. CDR3 in amino acids: CASSPFGVAGRSYNEQFF. CDR3 bases: TGCGCCAGCAGCCCGTTTGGGGTAGCGGGGAGGTCCTACAATGAGCAGTTCTTC. V and J are TRBV5-1 and TRBJ2-1, with 8 nucleotides matching TRBD2. The V segment lost 4 bases and the J segment 1 base; nucleotides outside the gene matches: 13. Germline values: CDR1 SGHRS, CDR2 YFSETQ. The CDR3 runs to 18 residues. Looking up the rest from reference TRBV5-1 and TRBJ2-1 gives the full variable domain: KAGVTQTPRYLIKTRGQQVTLSCSPISGHRSVSWYQQTPGQGLQFLFEYFSETQRNKGNFPGRFSGRQFSNSRSEMNVSTLELGDSALYLCASSPFGVAGRSYNEQFFGPGTRLTVL.